This T cell receptor (beta chain) was identified in a study of control samples from healthy donors and cancer patients. This clone was counted between two and nine times. This CDR3 is built from 12 residues. Germline V CDR1 and CDR2: KGHDR, SFDVKD. The ends were cut back, 1 base at V and 8 bases at J, with 8 bases in the middle. Generated by immunoSEQ multiplex PCR, the TCRdb table keeps only in-frame clones and is missing some. The table has 100,000 to 150,000 clones, around 87% seen once. The chain has TRBV24-1 and TRBJ2-7; tentatively, D is TRBD1 or TRBD2 (5 bases each). The receptor's source is a man aged 55 to 70 in good health. The sample comprised blood. The CDR3 region is CATSDFEGKQYF. The CDR3 nucleotides are TGTGCCACCAGTGATTTTGAGGGGAAGCAGTACTTC.